The 18 T cell receptor beta chains listed next were all sequenced from one sample in a study of CXCR3-negative and CXCR3-positive naive CD8 T cells. cDNA libraries for TRB were generated by 5' RACE incorporating UMI labels. Reanalyzing the 5' RACE reads, TCRdb keeps one entry per CDR3 protein, without DNA. The sample has 70,000 to 100,000 distinct CDR3 sequences, and its top ten clones hold about 1.5%. Sequenced input: naive CXCR3- CD8+ T cells from blood. The subset: CD45RO-CCR7+CD27+CD95- naive CD8+ T cells lacking CXCR3 (TNR3-). Source of these receptors: a human donor in good health. Some clones in this sample may be carry-over from other donors' samples.

The J gene is TRBJ1-3, the V gene TRBV4-3; the D call from TCRdb, TRBD1, cannot be confirmed without DNA. Germline V CDR1 and CDR2: LGHNA, YSLEER. CDR3 length: 16 amino acids. CDR3 amino acids: CASSQGAGSAGNTIYF.

The V gene is TRBV12-3 or TRBV12-4, the J gene TRBJ2-3. CDR3 size: 17 residues. CDR3 protein: CASSGYETQHGTDTQYF.

CDR3 protein: CASTPPGRRGELFF. The rearrangement joins TRBV5-5 to TRBJ2-2; there is no DNA to check the TCRdb D call of TRBD1. Germline values: CDR1 SGHKS, CDR2 YYEKEE (reference sequence). The CDR3 is 14 amino acids.

The chain is built from TRBV7-2 and TRBJ2-1; absent DNA, TCRdb's TRBD2 call cannot be checked. The germline V gene has CDR1 SGHTA and CDR2 FQGNSA. The CDR3 contains 15 residues. CDR3 amino acids: CASSWAGTSGEEQFF. Full variable domain (rest looked up from reference TRBV7-2 and TRBJ2-1): GAGVSQSPSNKVTEKGKDVELRCDPISGHTALYWYRQSLGQGLEFLIYFQGNSAPDKSGLPSDRFSAERTGGSVSTLTIQRTQQEDSAVYLCASSWAGTSGEEQFFGPGTRLTVL.

This chain links TRBV29-1 with TRBJ2-3; TCRdb picks TRBD1, but there is no DNA to check that call. CDR3 length: 13 residues. Germline values: CDR1 SQVTM, CDR2 ANQGSEA. The CDR3 loop is CSVLEGRVGTQYF.

The V call is TRBV11-2, the J call TRBJ2-2; TCRdb proposes TRBD2, but this gene call is untestable without DNA. This CDR3 is 16 amino acids long. Germline CDR1 reads SGHAT; CDR2 reads FQNNGV. CDR3 sequence: CASSRQRQGGTGELFF.

The V and J genes are TRBV6-4 and TRBJ1-6. CDR3 length: 13 residues. Germline assignment: CDR1 MRHNA and CDR2 SNTAGT. The CDR3 protein is CASSLGSNSPLHF.

The gene calls are TRBV20-1 and TRBJ1-5. Germline values: CDR1 DFQATT, CDR2 SNEGSKA (reference sequence). This CDR3 spans 11 amino acids. Here the CDR3 reads CSADDNQPQHF.

The gene calls are TRBV10-2 and TRBJ2-1. CDR1 is WSHSY, CDR2 SAAADI, per germline. The CDR3 extends over 16 amino acids. The CDR3 loop reads CASRTNGESSYNEQFF.

The chain uses TRBV28 and TRBJ2-3; the TRBD2 assignment by TCRdb is unverifiable without DNA. This CDR3 has 15 residues. Germline CDR1 reads MDHEN; CDR2 reads SYDVKM. The CDR3 sequence: CASSLVGGAPDTQYF.

V gene TRBV7-7 combines with J gene TRBJ2-3; TCRdb's assignment of TRBD1 cannot be checked, as there is no DNA. The germline V gene has CDR1 SSHAT and CDR2 FNYEAQ (reference sequence). This CDR3 is 15 amino acids long. This CDR3 is CASSKTGTGTDTQYF.

The chain joins TRBV20-1 to TRBJ2-7; no DNA is available, so the TRBD2 call from TCRdb remains unchecked. Germline V gene lookup returns CDR1 DFQATT and CDR2 SNEGSKA (reference sequence). The CDR3 extends over 15 amino acids. The CDR3 protein is CSAGGGGDYPYEQYF.

The chain employs TRBV9 and TRBJ1-1; TCRdb's D gene call, TRBD1, goes unchecked for lack of DNA. The CDR3 runs 17 residues. The germline V gene encodes CDR1 SGDLS and CDR2 YYNGEE. The CDR3 here is CASSATVMGKVNTESFF.

The chain uses TRBV5-5 and TRBJ2-7. The CDR3 sequence is 15 residues long. Germline values: CDR1 SGHKS, CDR2 YYEKEE (reference sequence). The CDR3 loop reads CASSLSYETTYEQYF.

This CDR3 reads CASSFWNNEQFF. The chain employs TRBV12-3 or TRBV12-4 and TRBJ2-1. This CDR3 has 12 residues.

The genes are TRBV7-9 and TRBJ2-7; TCRdb gives TRBD1 as the D gene, but with no DNA this cannot be confirmed. Germline CDR1 and CDR2: SEHNR and FQNEAQ (reference sequence). The CDR3 contains 14 residues. CDR3 amino acids: CASSLPGKIHEQYF.

This rearrangement joins TRBV29-1 to TRBJ2-1. The length of the CDR3 is 12 residues. From germline, CDR1 is SQVTM and CDR2 ANQGSEA. The CDR3 here is CSARTSYNEQFF.

This chain connects TRBV28 to TRBJ2-5; TCRdb calls TRBD1, which cannot be checked without DNA. CDR1 is MDHEN and CDR2 is SYDVKM in the germline V gene. The CDR3 length is 16 residues. The CDR3 spells CASSLEGGTPVETQYF.